The rows below give T cell receptor beta chains drawn from one sample of a study of blood T cell repertoires in COVID-19. Using immunoSEQ multiplex PCR, the repertoire was profiled, and TCRdb retains in-frame clones only, with some absent. Among hundreds of thousands of clones listed, over 70% were seen once. Sequenced input: peripheral blood. All receptors come from a woman in her forties or fifties with COVID-19, enrolled during active disease. Each CDR3 is given with its conserved first and last residue. The D gene is left open where the match is weak. Clone size is not always given. Where it is, it says once, few, many or a class for expanded clones.

d_call: NA
v_call: TRBV15
j_call: TRBJ2-7
clone_size: NA
cdr3_aa: CATSRDGAGSYEQYF
cdr3_nt: TGTGCCACCAGCAGAGATGGGGCTGGCTCCTACGAGCAGTACTTC

d_call: NA
v_call: TRBV19
j_call: TRBJ1-2
clone_size: NA
cdr3_aa: CASINNYGYTF
cdr3_nt: TGTGCCAGTATAAATAACTATGGCTACACCTTC

d_call: TRBD1
v_call: TRBV7-8
j_call: TRBJ2-3
clone_size: once
cdr3_aa: CASSLATGTGGDTQYF
cdr3_nt: TGTGCCAGCAGCTTAGCTACCGGGACAGGGGGAGATACGCAGTATTTT

d_call: NA
v_call: TRBV9
j_call: TRBJ1-4
clone_size: NA
cdr3_aa: CASSAGGGEKLFF
cdr3_nt: TGTGCCAGCAGCGCGGGGGGAGGTGAAAAACTGTTTTTT

d_call: TRBD1
v_call: TRBV4-1
j_call: TRBJ1-2
clone_size: NA
cdr3_aa: CASSHMGTGGLNAGYTF
cdr3_nt: TGCGCCAGCAGCCACATGGGGACAGGGGGCCTTAATGCTGGCTACACCTTC

d_call: TRBD1
v_call: TRBV6-5
j_call: TRBJ2-7
clone_size: NA
cdr3_aa: CASRRYTGEAYEQYF
cdr3_nt: TGTGCCAGCAGAAGGTATACAGGGGAAGCCTACGAGCAGTACTTC

d_call: NA
v_call: TRBV19
j_call: TRBJ1-5
clone_size: few
cdr3_aa: CASSIQDSNQPQHF
cdr3_nt: TGTGCCAGTAGTATTCAGGATAGCAATCAGCCCCAGCATTTT

d_call: TRBD2
v_call: TRBV10-3
j_call: TRBJ2-7
clone_size: NA
cdr3_aa: CAAGGLAGIEQYF
cdr3_nt: TGTGCCGCAGGGGGACTAGCGGGAATCGAGCAGTACTTC

d_call: NA
v_call: TRBV4-2
j_call: TRBJ1-3
clone_size: NA
cdr3_aa: CASSQVLSLGNTIYF
cdr3_nt: TGTGCCAGCAGCCAAGTTCTGTCCCTAGGAAACACCATATATTTT

d_call: NA
v_call: TRBV19
j_call: TRBJ1-1
clone_size: NA
cdr3_aa: CASSIWGRGTEAFF
cdr3_nt: TGTGCCAGTAGTATATGGGGGAGGGGCACTGAAGCTTTCTTT

d_call: NA
v_call: TRBV10-1
j_call: TRBJ2-1
clone_size: NA
cdr3_aa: CASSMSFSYNEQFF
cdr3_nt: TGCGCCAGCAGTATGTCTTTCTCCTACAATGAGCAGTTCTTC

d_call: NA
v_call: TRBV5-5
j_call: TRBJ2-4
clone_size: NA
cdr3_aa: CASSSFGEAKNIQYF
cdr3_nt: TGTGCCAGCAGCTCATTCGGGGAAGCCAAAAACATTCAGTACTTC

d_call: NA
v_call: TRBV20-1
j_call: TRBJ1-1
clone_size: NA
cdr3_aa: CSAGRNTEAFF
cdr3_nt: TGCAGTGCTGGGCGAAACACTGAAGCTTTCTTT

d_call: NA
v_call: TRBV29-1
j_call: TRBJ1-3
clone_size: NA
cdr3_aa: CSAEDFSGNTIYF
cdr3_nt: TGCAGCGCTGAGGACTTCTCTGGAAACACCATATATTTT

d_call: TRBD1
v_call: TRBV4-2
j_call: TRBJ1-2
clone_size: NA
cdr3_aa: CASSSYGQGASGYTF
cdr3_nt: TGTGCCAGCAGCTCTTATGGACAGGGGGCAAGTGGCTACACCTTC

d_call: NA
v_call: TRBV7-9
j_call: TRBJ1-6
clone_size: NA
cdr3_aa: CASTPSSSYNSPLHF
cdr3_nt: TGTGCCAGCACCCCTTCAAGCTCTTATAATTCACCCCTCCACTTT

d_call: TRBD2
v_call: TRBV5-1
j_call: TRBJ2-3
clone_size: NA
cdr3_aa: CASSLASGRAGTDTQYF
cdr3_nt: TGCGCCAGCAGCTTGGCTAGCGGGAGAGCCGGCACAGATACGCAGTATTTT

d_call: TRBD2
v_call: TRBV30
j_call: TRBJ2-1
clone_size: NA
cdr3_aa: CARHGTSGVNEQFF
cdr3_nt: TGTGCCAGGCATGGGACTAGCGGGGTCAATGAGCAGTTCTTC

d_call: TRBD2
v_call: TRBV18
j_call: TRBJ2-7
clone_size: NA
cdr3_aa: CASSPGLAGGNEQYF
cdr3_nt: TGTGCCAGCTCACCGGGACTAGCGGGAGGAAACGAGCAGTACTTC

d_call: NA
v_call: TRBV4-1
j_call: TRBJ1-1
clone_size: NA
cdr3_aa: CASSQVGGFAFF
cdr3_nt: TGCGCCAGCAGCCAAGTGGGGGGGTTCGCTTTCTTT

d_call: NA
v_call: TRBV19
j_call: TRBJ1-1
clone_size: NA
cdr3_aa: CASSSGAITFF
cdr3_nt: TGTGCCAGTAGTAGTGGGGCAATAACTTTCTTT

d_call: TRBD2
v_call: TRBV3-1/TRBV3-2
j_call: TRBJ2-1
clone_size: NA
cdr3_aa: CASSQVGGRAGGNDEQFF
cdr3_nt: TGTGCCAGCAGCCAAGTAGGAGGGCGAGCGGGAGGGAACGATGAGCAGTTCTTC

d_call: TRBD1
v_call: TRBV27
j_call: TRBJ2-5
clone_size: NA
cdr3_aa: CASSFWSRGPRETQYF
cdr3_nt: TGTGCCAGCAGTTTCTGGTCCAGGGGGCCGCGGGAGACCCAGTACTTC

d_call: TRBD1
v_call: TRBV5-6
j_call: TRBJ1-2
clone_size: NA
cdr3_aa: CASSSPDRVNYGYTF
cdr3_nt: TGTGCCAGCAGCTCCCCGGACAGGGTTAACTATGGCTACACCTTC

d_call: NA
v_call: TRBV6-5
j_call: TRBJ1-1
clone_size: few
cdr3_aa: CASSYSRGGTEAFF
cdr3_nt: TGTGCCAGCAGTTACTCACGGGGTGGCACTGAAGCTTTCTTT

d_call: TRBD2
v_call: TRBV3-1/TRBV3-2
j_call: TRBJ2-3
clone_size: NA
cdr3_aa: CASSHYYPSGGETDTQYF
cdr3_nt: TGTGCCAGCAGCCATTACTATCCTAGCGGGGGCGAAACAGATACGCAGTATTTT

d_call: TRBD2
v_call: TRBV15
j_call: TRBJ2-3
clone_size: once
cdr3_aa: CATSRTKGLAGGLSADTQYF
cdr3_nt: TGTGCCACCAGCAGAACAAAGGGACTAGCGGGAGGTTTGAGTGCAGATACGCAGTATTTT

d_call: NA
v_call: TRBV19
j_call: TRBJ1-5
clone_size: once
cdr3_aa: CASSIGSVPQHF
cdr3_nt: TGTGCCAGTAGTATAGGTTCGGTCCCCCAGCATTTT

d_call: TRBD1
v_call: TRBV11-3
j_call: TRBJ2-7
clone_size: NA
cdr3_aa: CASSPRTGASSYEQYF
cdr3_nt: TGTGCCAGCAGCCCCAGGACAGGAGCAAGCTCCTACGAGCAGTACTTC

d_call: NA
v_call: TRBV2
j_call: TRBJ1-2
clone_size: NA
cdr3_aa: CASRNRERAGYTF
cdr3_nt: TGTGCCAGCAGGAACAGGGAACGGGCTGGCTACACCTTC

d_call: NA
v_call: TRBV2
j_call: TRBJ1-4
clone_size: NA
cdr3_aa: CAGRRDTREKLFF
cdr3_nt: TGTGCGGGTCGCCGGGACACAAGAGAAAAACTGTTTTTT

d_call: NA
v_call: TRBV27
j_call: TRBJ2-2
clone_size: NA
cdr3_aa: CASGWASFNTGELFF
cdr3_nt: TGTGCCAGCGGGTGGGCATCCTTCAACACCGGGGAGCTGTTTTTT

d_call: NA
v_call: TRBV5-1
j_call: TRBJ2-2
clone_size: NA
cdr3_aa: CASSLDRASGELFF
cdr3_nt: TGCGCCAGCAGCTTGGACAGGGCGAGCGGGGAGCTGTTTTTT

d_call: NA
v_call: TRBV7-8
j_call: TRBJ2-1
clone_size: NA
cdr3_aa: CASSLELAAVEQFF
cdr3_nt: TGTGCCAGCAGCTTAGAATTAGCCGCGGTTGAGCAGTTCTTC

d_call: TRBD1
v_call: TRBV15
j_call: TRBJ2-2
clone_size: once
cdr3_aa: CATANRGRGELFF
cdr3_nt: TGTGCCACCGCAAACAGGGGGCGCGGGGAGCTGTTTTTT

d_call: TRBD2
v_call: TRBV18
j_call: TRBJ2-7
clone_size: NA
cdr3_aa: CASSPGSGRVYEQYF
cdr3_nt: TGTGCCAGCTCACCGGGTAGCGGGAGGGTCTACGAGCAGTACTTC

d_call: NA
v_call: TRBV19
j_call: TRBJ2-2
clone_size: few
cdr3_aa: CATTPGGFRNTGELFF
cdr3_nt: TGTGCCACTACTCCAGGGGGGTTCAGGAACACCGGGGAGCTGTTTTTT

d_call: TRBD1
v_call: TRBV5-1
j_call: TRBJ2-2
clone_size: NA
cdr3_aa: CASSGRQGELKFGTGELFF
cdr3_nt: TGCGCCAGCAGCGGCAGACAGGGGGAACTCAAGTTCGGTACCGGGGAGCTGTTTTTT